This T cell receptor (beta chain) was recorded in a study of T cells in Graves' hyperthyroidism and ophthalmopathy. Study results and limitations: With a median lead of around 5.9 months before onset, the model predicted ophthalmopathy.

Germline assignment: CDR1 SGHRS and CDR2 YFSETQ. The CDR3 totals 15 residues. With respect to this clonotype: Its antigen is still unknown. A single base separates this from a much larger clone, so it may be a read error.

Amplification yielded TCR beta CDR3 regions, with RNA transcripts as the source. An initial round of RT-PCR targeting the TCR CDR3 relied on the HTBI primer set. TCRdb redid the calling of the multiplex PCR reads with MiXCR, one entry per CDR3 protein. The top ten clones hold roughly 3.4% of a sample with under 600,000 distinct CDR3 sequences, around 16% of them seen once. The source is a woman in her thirties or forties with Graves' ophthalmopathy. The material sequenced was blood. This chain links TRBV5-1 with TRBJ1-1, with 7 bases aligning to TRBD1. The CDR3, as DNA: TGCGCCAGCAGCCAATCACCGGACAGGAACACTGGAGCTTTCTTT. This translates into CASSQSPDRNTGAFF.